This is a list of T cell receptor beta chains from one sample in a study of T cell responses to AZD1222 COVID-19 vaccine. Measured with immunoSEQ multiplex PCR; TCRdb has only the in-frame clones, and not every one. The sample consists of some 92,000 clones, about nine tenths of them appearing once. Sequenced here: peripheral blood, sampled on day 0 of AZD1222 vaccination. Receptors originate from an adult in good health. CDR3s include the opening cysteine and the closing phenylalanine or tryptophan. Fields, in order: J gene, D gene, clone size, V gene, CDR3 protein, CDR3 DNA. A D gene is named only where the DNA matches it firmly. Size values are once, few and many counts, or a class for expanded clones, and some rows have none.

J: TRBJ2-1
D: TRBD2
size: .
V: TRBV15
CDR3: CATRSGASYNEQFF
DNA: TGTGCCACCAGGAGCGGGGCCTCCTACAATGAGCAGTTCTTC

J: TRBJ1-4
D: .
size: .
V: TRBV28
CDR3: CASRGAATNEKLFF
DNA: TGTGCCAGCAGGGGGGCGGCAACTAATGAAAAACTGTTTTTT

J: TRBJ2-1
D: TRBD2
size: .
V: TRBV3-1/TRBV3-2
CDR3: CASSPVASGNEQFF
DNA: TGTGCCAGCAGCCCCGTGGCTAGCGGCAATGAGCAGTTCTTC

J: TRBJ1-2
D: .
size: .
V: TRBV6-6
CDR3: CASSNTGNYGYTF
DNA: TGTGCCAGCAGCAATACAGGGAACTATGGCTACACCTTC

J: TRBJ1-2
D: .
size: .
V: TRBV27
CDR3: CASGSRGWDGYTF
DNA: TGTGCCAGCGGTTCTCGGGGGTGGGATGGCTACACCTTC

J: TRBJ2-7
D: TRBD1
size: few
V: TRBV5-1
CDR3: CASSQYRDRGIYEQYF
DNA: TGCGCCAGCAGTCAATACCGGGACAGGGGGATCTACGAGCAGTACTTC

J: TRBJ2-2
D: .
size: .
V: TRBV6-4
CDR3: CASSDSTNTGELFF
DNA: TGTGCCAGCAGTGACTCGACTAACACCGGGGAGCTGTTTTTT

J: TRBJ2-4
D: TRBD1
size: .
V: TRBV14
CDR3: CASSGRGLYNIQYF
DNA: TGTGCCAGCAGCGGAAGGGGGCTTTATAACATTCAGTACTTC

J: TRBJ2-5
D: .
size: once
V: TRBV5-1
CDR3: CASSPRPQETQYF
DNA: TGCGCCAGCAGCCCCCGGCCCCAAGAGACCCAGTACTTC

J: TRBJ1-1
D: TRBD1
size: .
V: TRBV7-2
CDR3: CASSLVVTGEEAFF
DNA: TGTGCCAGCAGCTTAGTGGTGACAGGGGAAGAAGCTTTCTTT

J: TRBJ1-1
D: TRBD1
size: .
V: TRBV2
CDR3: CASSQTGTNTEAFF
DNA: TGTGCCAGCAGCCAGACAGGGACGAACACTGAAGCTTTCTTT

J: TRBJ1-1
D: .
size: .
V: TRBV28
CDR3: CASSLGSGVRTEAFF
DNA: TGTGCCAGCAGTTTAGGCTCGGGGGTACGGACTGAAGCTTTCTTT

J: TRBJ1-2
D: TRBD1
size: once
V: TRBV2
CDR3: CAIQDRTNYGYTF
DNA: TGTGCCATCCAGGACAGGACTAACTATGGCTACACCTTC

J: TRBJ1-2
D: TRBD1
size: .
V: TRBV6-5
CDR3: CASSYGDRGGIGYTF
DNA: TGTGCCAGCAGTTACGGGGACAGGGGAGGCATTGGCTACACCTTC

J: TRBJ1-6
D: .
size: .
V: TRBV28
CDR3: CASSLTSPLHF
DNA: TGTGCCAGCAGTTTAACTTCACCCCTCCACTTT

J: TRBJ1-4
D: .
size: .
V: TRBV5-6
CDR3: CASSLSEFNEKLFF
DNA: TGTGCCAGCAGCTTATCTGAATTTAATGAAAAACTGTTTTTT

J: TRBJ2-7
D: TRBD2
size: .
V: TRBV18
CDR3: CASSPPSNLAGAEQYF
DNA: TGTGCCAGCTCACCACCTAGTAATCTAGCGGGGGCCGAGCAGTACTTC

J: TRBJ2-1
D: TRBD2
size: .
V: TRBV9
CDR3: CASSVEILAGEYNEQFF
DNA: TGTGCCAGCAGCGTAGAGATCCTAGCGGGGGAGTACAATGAGCAGTTCTTC

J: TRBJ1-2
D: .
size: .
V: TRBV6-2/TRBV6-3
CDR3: CASSYLGRTHYGYTF
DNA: TGTGCCAGCAGTTACTTGGGCAGAACCCACTATGGCTACACCTTC

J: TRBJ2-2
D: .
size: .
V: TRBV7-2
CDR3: CASCPPNLNTGELFF
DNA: TGTGCCAGCTGCCCCCCCAATCTGAACACCGGGGAGCTGTTTTTT

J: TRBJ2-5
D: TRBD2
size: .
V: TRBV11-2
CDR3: CASSLGTRSPQYF
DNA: TGTGCCAGCAGCTTAGGGACTAGGTCGCCCCAGTACTTC

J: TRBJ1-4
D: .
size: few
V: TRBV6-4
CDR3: CASSDFRGLEVATNEKLFF
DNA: TGTGCCAGCAGTGACTTCCGGGGCCTGGAGGTAGCAACTAATGAAAAACTGTTTTTT

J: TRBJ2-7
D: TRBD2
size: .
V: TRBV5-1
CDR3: CASSFGGGGYEQYF
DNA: TGCGCCAGCAGCTTCGGCGGGGGAGGCTACGAGCAGTACTTC

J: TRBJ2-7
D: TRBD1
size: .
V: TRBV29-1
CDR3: CSVGLTGGHEQYF
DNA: TGCAGCGTAGGTCTTACAGGGGGCCACGAGCAGTACTTC

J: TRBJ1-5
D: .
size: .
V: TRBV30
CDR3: CAWARGEGGNQPQHF
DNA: TGTGCCTGGGCGAGAGGCGAGGGGGGCAATCAGCCCCAGCATTTT

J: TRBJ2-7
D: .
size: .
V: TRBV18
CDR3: CASSPTRGAGWEQYF
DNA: TGTGCCAGCTCACCGACCCGGGGGGCCGGATGGGAGCAGTACTTC

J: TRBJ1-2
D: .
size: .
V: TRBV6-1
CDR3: CASSEPAYGYTF
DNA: TGTGCCAGCAGTGAACCCGCCTATGGCTACACCTTC

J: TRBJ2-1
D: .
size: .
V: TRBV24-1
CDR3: CATSGDSGSYNEQFF
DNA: TGTGCCACCAGTGGAGACTCAGGATCCTACAATGAGCAGTTCTTC

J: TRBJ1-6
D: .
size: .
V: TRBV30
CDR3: CAWSEGVSNSPLHF
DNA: TGTGCCTGGAGTGAAGGGGTGAGCAATTCACCCCTCCACTTT

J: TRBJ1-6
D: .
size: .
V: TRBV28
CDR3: CAGARGRSSWSPLHF
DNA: TGTGCCGGAGCACGAGGTCGGTCTTCATGGTCACCCCTCCACTTT

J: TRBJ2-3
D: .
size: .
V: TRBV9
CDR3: CASSVEARSTDTQYF
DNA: TGTGCCAGCAGCGTAGAGGCTAGATCCACAGATACGCAGTATTTT

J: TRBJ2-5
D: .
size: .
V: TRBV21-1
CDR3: CASSKDGIPWQTQYF
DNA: TGTGCCAGCAGCAAAGATGGGATCCCGTGGCAGACCCAGTACTTC

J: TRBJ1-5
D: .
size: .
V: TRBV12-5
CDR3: CASGLVLEGYSNQPQHF
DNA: TGTGCTAGTGGTTTGGTACTGGAGGGATATAGCAATCAGCCCCAGCATTTT

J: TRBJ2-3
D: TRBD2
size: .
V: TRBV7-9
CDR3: CASSRGVWRTDTQYF
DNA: TGTGCCAGCAGTCGGGGGGTGTGGAGAACAGATACGCAGTATTTT

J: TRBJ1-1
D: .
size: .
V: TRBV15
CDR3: CATSRDLGLLNTEAFF
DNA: TGTGCCACCAGCAGAGATTTGGGACTGTTGAACACTGAAGCTTTCTTT

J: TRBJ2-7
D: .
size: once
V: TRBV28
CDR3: CASSLHTTYEQYF
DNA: TGTGCCAGCAGTTTACACACGACCTACGAGCAGTACTTC

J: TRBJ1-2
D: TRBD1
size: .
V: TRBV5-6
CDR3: CASSRDSSRGHGYTF
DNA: TGTGCCAGCAGCCGGGACAGTTCCCGGGGCCATGGCTACACCTTC

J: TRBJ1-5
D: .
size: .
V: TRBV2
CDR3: CASRVTRGEPQHF
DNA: TGTGCCAGCAGGGTAACGAGGGGGGAGCCCCAGCATTTT

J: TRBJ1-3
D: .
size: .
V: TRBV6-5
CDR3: CASSLTAPPDTIYF
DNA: TGTGCCAGCAGTTTAACAGCTCCTCCAGACACCATATATTTT

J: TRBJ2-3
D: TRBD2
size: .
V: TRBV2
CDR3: CASSETLAAGPTDTQYF
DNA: TGTGCCAGCAGTGAAACCCTAGCAGCGGGACCTACAGATACGCAGTATTTT